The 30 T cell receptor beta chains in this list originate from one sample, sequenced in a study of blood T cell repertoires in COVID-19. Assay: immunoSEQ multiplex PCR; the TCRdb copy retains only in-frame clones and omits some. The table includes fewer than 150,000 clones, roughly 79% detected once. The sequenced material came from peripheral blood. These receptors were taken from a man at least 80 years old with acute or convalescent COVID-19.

For the CDR3, the DNA is TGTGCCAGCAGCTTATTTGGGGGGGCCACCTACAATGAGCAGTTCTTC. Protein: CASSLFGGATYNEQFF. This chain connects TRBV7-3 to TRBJ2-1; perhaps TRBD2 as D (7 bases). With 2 bases removed from V and 2 bases from J, the gap between germline ends came to 13 bases. Germline V lookup: CDR1 SGHTA, CDR2 FQGTGA. The CDR3 contains 16 residues.

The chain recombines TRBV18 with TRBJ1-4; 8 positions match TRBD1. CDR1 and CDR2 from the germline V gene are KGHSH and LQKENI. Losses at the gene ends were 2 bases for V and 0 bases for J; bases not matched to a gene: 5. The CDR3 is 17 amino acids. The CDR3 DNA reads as TGTGCCAGCTCACCAGGGACAGGATACACAACTAATGAAAAACTGTTTTTT. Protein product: CASSPGTGYTTNEKLFF.

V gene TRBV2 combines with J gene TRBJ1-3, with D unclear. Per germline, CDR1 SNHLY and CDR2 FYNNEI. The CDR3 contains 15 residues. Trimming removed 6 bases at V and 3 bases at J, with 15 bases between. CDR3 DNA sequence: TGTGCCAGCAGCCTAACGGTGGTAGTTGGAAACACCATATATTTT. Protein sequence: CASSLTVVVGNTIYF.

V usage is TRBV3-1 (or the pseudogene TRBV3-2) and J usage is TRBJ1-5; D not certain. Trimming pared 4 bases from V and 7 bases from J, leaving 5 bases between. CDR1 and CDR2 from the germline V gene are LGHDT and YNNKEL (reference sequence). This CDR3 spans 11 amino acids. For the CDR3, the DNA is TGTGCCAGCAGCCCCGGGCAGCCCCAGCATTTT. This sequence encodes CASSPGQPQHF.

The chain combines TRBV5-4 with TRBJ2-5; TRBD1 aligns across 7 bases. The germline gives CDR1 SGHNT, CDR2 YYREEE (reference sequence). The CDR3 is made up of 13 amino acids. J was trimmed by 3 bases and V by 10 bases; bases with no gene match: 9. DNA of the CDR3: TGTGCCTATATGGACAGGCCAAAAGAGACCCAGTACTTC. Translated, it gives CAYMDRPKETQYF.

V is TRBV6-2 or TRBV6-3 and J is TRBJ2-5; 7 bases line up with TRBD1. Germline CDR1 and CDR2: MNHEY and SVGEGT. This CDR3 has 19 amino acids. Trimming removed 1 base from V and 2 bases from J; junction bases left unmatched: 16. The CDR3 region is CASSYWKHRGSPLQETQYF. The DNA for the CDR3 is TGTGCCAGCAGTTACTGGAAACACAGGGGTTCCCCCCTACAAGAGACCCAGTACTTC.

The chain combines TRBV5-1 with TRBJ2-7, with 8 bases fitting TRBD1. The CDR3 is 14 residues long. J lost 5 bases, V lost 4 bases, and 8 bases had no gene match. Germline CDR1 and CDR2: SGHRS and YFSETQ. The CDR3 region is CASSQPGQVNEQYF. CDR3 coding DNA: TGCGCCAGCAGCCAACCGGGACAGGTGAACGAGCAGTACTTC.

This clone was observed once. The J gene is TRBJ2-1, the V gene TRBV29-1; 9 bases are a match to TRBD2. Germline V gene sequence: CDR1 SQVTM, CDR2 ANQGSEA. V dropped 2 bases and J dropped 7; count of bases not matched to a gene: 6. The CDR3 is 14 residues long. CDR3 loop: CSVEKAGGRNEQFF. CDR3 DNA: TGCAGCGTTGAAAAAGCGGGGGGTAGGAATGAGCAGTTCTTC.

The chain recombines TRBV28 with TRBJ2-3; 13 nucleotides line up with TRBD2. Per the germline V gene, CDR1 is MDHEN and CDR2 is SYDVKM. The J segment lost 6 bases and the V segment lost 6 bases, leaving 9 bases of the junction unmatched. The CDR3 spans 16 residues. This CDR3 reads CASRRTSGGLPDTQYF. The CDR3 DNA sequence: TGTGCCAGCAGAAGGACTAGCGGGGGCCTCCCCGATACGCAGTATTTT.

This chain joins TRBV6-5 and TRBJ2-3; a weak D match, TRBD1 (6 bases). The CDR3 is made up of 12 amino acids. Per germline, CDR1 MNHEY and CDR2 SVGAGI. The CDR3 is CAQGQPTDTQYF. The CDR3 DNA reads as TGTGCTCAAGGACAGCCCACAGATACGCAGTATTTT.

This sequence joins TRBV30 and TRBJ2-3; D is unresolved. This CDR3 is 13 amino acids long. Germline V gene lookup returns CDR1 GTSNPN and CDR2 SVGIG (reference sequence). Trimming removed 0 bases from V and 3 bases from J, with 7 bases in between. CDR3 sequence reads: CAWSVTATDTQYF. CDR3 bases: TGTGCCTGGAGTGTTACAGCAACAGATACGCAGTATTTT.

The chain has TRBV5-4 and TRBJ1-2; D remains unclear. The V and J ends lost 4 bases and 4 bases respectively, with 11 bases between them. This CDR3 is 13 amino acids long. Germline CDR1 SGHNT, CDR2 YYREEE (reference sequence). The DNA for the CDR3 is TGTGCCAGCAGCCAGAATGATTTCTATGGCTACACCTTC. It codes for CASSQNDFYGYTF.

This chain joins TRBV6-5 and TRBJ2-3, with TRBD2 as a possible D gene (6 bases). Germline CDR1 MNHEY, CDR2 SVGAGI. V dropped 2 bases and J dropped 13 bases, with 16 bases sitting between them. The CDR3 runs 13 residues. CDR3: CASSYDGGADKYF. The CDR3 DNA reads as TGTGCCAGCAGTTACGACGGAGGGGCAGATAAGTATTTT.

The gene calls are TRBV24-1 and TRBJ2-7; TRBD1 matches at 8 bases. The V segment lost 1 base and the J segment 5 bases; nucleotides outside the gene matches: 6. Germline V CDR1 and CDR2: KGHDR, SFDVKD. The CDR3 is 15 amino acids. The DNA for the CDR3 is TGTGCCACCAGTGATTTTAGGACAGGGTTGGACGAGCAGTACTTC. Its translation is CATSDFRTGLDEQYF.

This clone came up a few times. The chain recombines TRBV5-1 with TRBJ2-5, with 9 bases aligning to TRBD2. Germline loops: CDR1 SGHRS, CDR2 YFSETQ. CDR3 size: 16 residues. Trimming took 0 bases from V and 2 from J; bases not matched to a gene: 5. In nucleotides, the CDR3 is TGCGCCAGCAGCTTGGCAAGTAGCGGGGGACAAGAGACCCAGTACTTC. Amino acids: CASSLASSGGQETQYF.

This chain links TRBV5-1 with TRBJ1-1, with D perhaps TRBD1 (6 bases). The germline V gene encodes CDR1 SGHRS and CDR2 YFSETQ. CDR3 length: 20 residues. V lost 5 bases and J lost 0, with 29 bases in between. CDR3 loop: CASRLRTEALRPDVNTEAFF. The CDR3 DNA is TGCGCCAGCAGACTTCGGACAGAGGCACTCCGTCCAGATGTGAACACTGAAGCTTTCTTT.

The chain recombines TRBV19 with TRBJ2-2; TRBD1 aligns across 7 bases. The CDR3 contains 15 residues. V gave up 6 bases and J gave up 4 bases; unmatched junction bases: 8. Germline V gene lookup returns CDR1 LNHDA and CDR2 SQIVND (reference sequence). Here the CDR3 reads CASSVDRVRTGELFF. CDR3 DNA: TGTGCCAGTAGCGTAGACAGGGTGCGCACCGGGGAGCTGTTTTTT.

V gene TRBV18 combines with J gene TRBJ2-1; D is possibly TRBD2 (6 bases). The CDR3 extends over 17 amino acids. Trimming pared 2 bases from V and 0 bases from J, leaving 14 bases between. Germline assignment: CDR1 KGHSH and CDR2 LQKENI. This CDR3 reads CASSPSVVGSSYNEQFF. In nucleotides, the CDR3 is TGTGCCAGCTCACCATCTGTGGTCGGGAGCTCCTACAATGAGCAGTTCTTC.

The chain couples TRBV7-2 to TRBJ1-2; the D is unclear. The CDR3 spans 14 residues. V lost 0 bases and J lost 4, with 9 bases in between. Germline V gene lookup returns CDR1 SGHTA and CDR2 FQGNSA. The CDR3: CASSLARTLYGYTF. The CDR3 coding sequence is TGTGCCAGCAGCTTAGCACGGACTCTCTATGGCTACACCTTC.

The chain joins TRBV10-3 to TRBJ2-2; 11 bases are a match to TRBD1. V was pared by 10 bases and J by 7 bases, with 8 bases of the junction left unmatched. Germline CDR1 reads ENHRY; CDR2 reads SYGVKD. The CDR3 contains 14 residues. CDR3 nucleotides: TGTGCCACCCAGGACAGGGGGCTTCACGGGGAGCTGTTTTTT. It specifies CATQDRGLHGELFF.

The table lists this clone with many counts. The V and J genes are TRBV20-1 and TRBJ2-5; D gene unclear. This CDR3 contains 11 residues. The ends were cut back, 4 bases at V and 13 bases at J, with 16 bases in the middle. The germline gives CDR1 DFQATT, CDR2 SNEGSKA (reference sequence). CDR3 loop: CSATRVAAAYF. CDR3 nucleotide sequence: TGCAGTGCTACTCGGGTAGCAGCCGCGTACTTC.

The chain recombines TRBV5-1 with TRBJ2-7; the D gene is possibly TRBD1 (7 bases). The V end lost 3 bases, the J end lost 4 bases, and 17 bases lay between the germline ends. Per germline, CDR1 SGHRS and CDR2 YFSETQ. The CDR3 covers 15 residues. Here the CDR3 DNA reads TGCGCCAGCAGCTGGACCCCAGGGGGGTCGTACGAGCAGTACTTC. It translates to CASSWTPGGSYEQYF.

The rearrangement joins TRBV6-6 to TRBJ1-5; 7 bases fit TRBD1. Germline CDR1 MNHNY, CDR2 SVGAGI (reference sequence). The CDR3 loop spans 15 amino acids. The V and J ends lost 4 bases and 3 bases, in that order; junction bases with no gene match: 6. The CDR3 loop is CASSLHRGTNQPQHF. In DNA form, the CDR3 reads TGTGCCAGCAGTTTACACAGGGGTACCAATCAGCCCCAGCATTTT.

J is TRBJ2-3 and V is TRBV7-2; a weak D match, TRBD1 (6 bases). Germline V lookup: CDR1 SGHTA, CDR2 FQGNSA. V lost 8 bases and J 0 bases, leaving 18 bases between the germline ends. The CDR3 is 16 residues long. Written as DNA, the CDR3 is TGTGCCAGCTGCAAGGGGGTCACGATAAGCACAGATACGCAGTATTTT. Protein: CASCKGVTISTDTQYF.

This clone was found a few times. CDR3 loop: CASSSVNTEAFF. CDR3 nucleotide sequence: TGTGCCAGCAGTTCAGTGAACACTGAAGCTTTCTTT. This chain joins TRBV27 and TRBJ1-1; D gene unclear. CDR3 length: 12 residues. V was shortened by 4 bases and J by 0 bases, with 3 bases between the two germline ends. CDR1 is MNHEY, CDR2 SMNVEV, per germline (reference sequence).

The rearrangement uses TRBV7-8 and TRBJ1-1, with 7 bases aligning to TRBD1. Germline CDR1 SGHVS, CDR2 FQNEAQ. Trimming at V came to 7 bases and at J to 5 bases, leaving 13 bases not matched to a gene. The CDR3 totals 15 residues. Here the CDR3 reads CASTPQGAGGTEAFF. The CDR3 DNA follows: TGTGCCAGCACCCCCCAGGGCGCAGGGGGAACTGAAGCTTTCTTT. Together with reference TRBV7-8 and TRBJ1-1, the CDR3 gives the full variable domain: GAGVSQSPRYKVAKRGQDVALRCDPISGHVSLFWYQQALGQGPEFLTYFQNEAQLDKSGLPSDRFFAERPEGSVSTLKIQRTQQEDSAVYLCASTPQGAGGTEAFFGQGTRLTVV.

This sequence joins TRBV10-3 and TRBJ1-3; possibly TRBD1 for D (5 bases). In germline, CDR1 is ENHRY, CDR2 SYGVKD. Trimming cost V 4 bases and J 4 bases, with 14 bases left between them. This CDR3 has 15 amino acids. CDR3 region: CAISGTQGTGNTIYF. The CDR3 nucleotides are TGTGCCATCAGTGGGACCCAGGGTACCGGAAACACCATATATTTT.

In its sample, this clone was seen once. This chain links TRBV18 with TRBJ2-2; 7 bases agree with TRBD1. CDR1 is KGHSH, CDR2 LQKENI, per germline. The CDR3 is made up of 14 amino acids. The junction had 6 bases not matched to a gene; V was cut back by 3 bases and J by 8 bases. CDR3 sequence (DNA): TGTGCCAGCTCACCCGACAGGGTTGGAGGGGAGCTGTTTTTT. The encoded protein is CASSPDRVGGELFF.

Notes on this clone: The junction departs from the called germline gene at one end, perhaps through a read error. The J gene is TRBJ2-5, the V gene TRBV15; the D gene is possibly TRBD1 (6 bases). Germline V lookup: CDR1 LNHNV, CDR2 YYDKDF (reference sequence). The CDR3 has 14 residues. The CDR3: CATSRTSKSQGLDF. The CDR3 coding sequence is TGTGCCACCAGCAGAACCTCAAAAAGCCAGGGGTTGGACTTC.

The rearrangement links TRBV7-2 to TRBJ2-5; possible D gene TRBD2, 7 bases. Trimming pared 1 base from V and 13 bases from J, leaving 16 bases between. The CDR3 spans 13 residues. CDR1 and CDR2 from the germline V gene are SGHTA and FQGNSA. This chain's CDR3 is CASSLGGAGDLYF. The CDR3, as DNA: TGTGCCAGCAGCTTAGGGGGGGCGGGAGATCTGTACTTC.